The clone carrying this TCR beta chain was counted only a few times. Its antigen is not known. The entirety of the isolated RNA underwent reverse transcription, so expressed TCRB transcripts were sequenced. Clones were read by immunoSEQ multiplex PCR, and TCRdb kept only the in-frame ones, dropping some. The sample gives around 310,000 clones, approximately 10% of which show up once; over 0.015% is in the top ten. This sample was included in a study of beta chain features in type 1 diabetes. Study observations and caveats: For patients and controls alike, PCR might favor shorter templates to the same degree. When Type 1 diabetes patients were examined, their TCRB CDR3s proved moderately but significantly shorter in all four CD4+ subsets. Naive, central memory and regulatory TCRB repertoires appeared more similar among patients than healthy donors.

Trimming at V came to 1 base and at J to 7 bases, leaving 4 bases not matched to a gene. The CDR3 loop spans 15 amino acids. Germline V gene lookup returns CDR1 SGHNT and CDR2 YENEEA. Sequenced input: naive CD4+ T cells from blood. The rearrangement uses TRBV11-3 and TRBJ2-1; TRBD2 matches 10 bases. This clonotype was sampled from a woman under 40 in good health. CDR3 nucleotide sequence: TGTGCCAGCAGCTTAGTCCTAGCGGGAGTTAATGAGCAGTTCTTC. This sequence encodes CASSLVLAGVNEQFF.